This is a list of T cell receptor beta chains from one sample in a study of beta chain features in type 1 diabetes. Sequencing was performed with immunoSEQ multiplex PCR; in TCRdb, only in-frame clones are kept and a portion is missing. The table lists roughly 730,000 clones, around an eighth of them singletons. The sequencing sample was made of naive CD4+ T cells from blood. These receptors were obtained from a man younger than 35 with type 1 diabetes. The CDR3 runs from the conserved cysteine through the conserved F or W. The order of the fields is D gene, V gene, clone size, J gene, CDR3 length, CDR3 DNA, CDR3 protein. D genes are given only for firm matches. The listing skips clone size in some rows; elsewhere it reads once, few, many or a size class.

.	TRBV15	few	TRBJ2-7	14	TGTGCCACCAGCAGGGCGGGTACTGCCTACGAGCAGTACTTC	CATSRAGTAYEQYF
.	TRBV28	few	TRBJ2-5	15	TGTGCCAGCAGTGCCCCGACAGCCTCTCAAGAGACCCAGTACTTC	CASSAPTASQETQYF
.	TRBV4-1	few	TRBJ1-1	15	TGCGCCAGCAGCCAAGAGGGCTACTATGGGGCTGAAGCTTTCTTT	CASSQEGYYGAEAFF
.	TRBV11-1	few	TRBJ2-7	15	TGTGCCAGCAGCTTAGGGTCTGGGACATCCTACGAGCAGTACTTC	CASSLGSGTSYEQYF
TRBD1	TRBV7-9	few	TRBJ2-7	15	TGTGCCAGCAGCGGGGACAGCCGGAGCTCCTACGAGCAGTACTTC	CASSGDSRSSYEQYF
TRBD2	TRBV6-1	few	TRBJ2-3	15	TGTGCCAGCTTGTTCCAGCGGGGGGAAAAAGATACGCAGTATTTT	CASLFQRGEKDTQYF
.	TRBV5-1	few	TRBJ2-1	14	TGCGCCAGCAGCTTGGGCCAGACCTACAATGAGCAGTTCTTC	CASSLGQTYNEQFF
TRBD1	TRBV13	.	TRBJ1-2	13	TGTGCCAGCAGAGGGACAGGGGACTATGGCTACACCTTC	CASRGTGDYGYTF
TRBD1	TRBV2	.	TRBJ1-6	13	TGTGCCAGCAGTGAAACAGGGGTTTCACCCCTCCACTTT	CASSETGVSPLHF
.	TRBV6-5	.	TRBJ1-1	15	TGTGCCAGCAGTTACAGTCCGGGGATGAACACTGAAGCTTTCTTT	CASSYSPGMNTEAFF
.	TRBV4-1	.	TRBJ1-2	17	TGCGCCAGCAGCCCCCGCCTTTTGGGGGAGGCAAACTATGGCTACACCTTC	CASSPRLLGEANYGYTF
.	TRBV2	.	TRBJ2-3	14	TGTGCCAGCAGTGAAGGGGGAGGCACAGATACGCAGTATTTT	CASSEGGGTDTQYF
TRBD2	TRBV29-1	.	TRBJ2-2	14	TGCAGCGTACGACTAGCGGGGGGTGCCGGGGAGCTGTTTTTT	CSVRLAGGAGELFF
TRBD2	TRBV29-1	few	TRBJ2-5	16	TGCAGCGTTGAAGATGTGGCGGGGGGGGCCCGCGGGACCCAGTACTTC	CSVEDVAGGARGTQYF
.	TRBV25-1	few	TRBJ1-6	13	TGTGCCAGCAGTGAACGAGGGCTTTCACCCCTCCACTTT	CASSERGLSPLHF
.	TRBV10-3	few	TRBJ1-2	12	TGTGCCATCAGTACCGGGAGGGAAGGCTACACCTTC	CAISTGREGYTF
.	TRBV27	few	TRBJ2-3	15	TGTGCCAGCAGTTTAAGCGTACCTAGCACAGATACGCAGTATTTT	CASSLSVPSTDTQYF
.	TRBV19	few	TRBJ2-4	18	TGTGCCAGTAGTATCTCAACGGGCAGCAAATTAGCCAAAAACATTCAGTACTTC	CASSISTGSKLAKNIQYF
.	TRBV9	few	TRBJ1-4	15	TGTGCCAGCAGCGTAGGCTATTCAACTAATGAAAAACTGTTTTTT	CASSVGYSTNEKLFF
TRBD2	TRBV7-2	.	TRBJ2-5	15	TGTGCCAGCAGCTTAGAAGCGGGGGTTTATGAGACCCAGTACTTC	CASSLEAGVYETQYF
.	TRBV5-4	few	TRBJ1-2	15	TGTGCCAGCAGCCCCTCGAGGACCTCCGTAGGGGGCTACACCTTC	CASSPSRTSVGGYTF
TRBD1	TRBV6-5	.	TRBJ1-2	15	TGTGCCAGCAACCCCAGGCTGGGACAGGGCTATGGCTACACCTTC	CASNPRLGQGYGYTF
.	TRBV2	.	TRBJ2-1	16	TGTGCCAGCAGTGATATTGTGTTGGGATCCTACAATGAGCAGTTCTTC	CASSDIVLGSYNEQFF
TRBD1	TRBV4-1	few	TRBJ1-6	18	TGCGCCAGCAGCCAAGGTCCCCAATCCGGGACAGCTAATTCACCCCTCCACTTT	CASSQGPQSGTANSPLHF
.	TRBV6-5	few	TRBJ2-5	12	TGTGCCAGCACGACGGTCCAAGAGACCCAGTACTTC	CASTTVQETQYF
.	TRBV2	.	TRBJ1-2	12	TGTGCCAGCAGTGATGGCGACTATGGCTACACCTTC	CASSDGDYGYTF
TRBD1	TRBV18	few	TRBJ2-7	14	TGTGCCAGCTCACCCGGGACAGGGCGAAACGAGCAGTACTTC	CASSPGTGRNEQYF
.	TRBV28	.	TRBJ2-7	15	TGTGCCAGCAGTTTAGCCAGTGTAAGCTCCTACGAGCAGTACTTC	CASSLASVSSYEQYF
.	TRBV2	few	TRBJ2-3	14	TGTGCCAGCAGTGTGAGCCCCAGGGCAGATACGCAGTATTTT	CASSVSPRADTQYF
.	TRBV2	few	TRBJ1-6	16	TGTGCCAGCAGTGGGTCAGAACAGGAGTATAATTCACCCCTCCACTTT	CASSGSEQEYNSPLHF
.	TRBV6-6	.	TRBJ1-2	15	TGTGCCAGCAGTTATCTGGGGGGCCAGGACTATGGCTACACCTTC	CASSYLGGQDYGYTF
TRBD1	TRBV7-9	.	TRBJ2-1	14	TGTGCCAGCAGCTTTCCGGGACAGGGGGCCGAGCAGTTCTTC	CASSFPGQGAEQFF
.	TRBV2	.	TRBJ1-6	13	TGTGCCAGCACTCCCGCGACGAGTTCACCCCTCCACTTT	CASTPATSSPLHF
TRBD1	TRBV7-8	.	TRBJ1-1	16	TGTGCCAGCAGCGCCCGGACAGGCGATCTGAACACTGAAGCTTTCTTT	CASSARTGDLNTEAFF
TRBD1	TRBV4-1	.	TRBJ1-1	15	TGCGCCAGCAGCCAAGACAGGGGGCCGAACACTGAAGCTTTCTTT	CASSQDRGPNTEAFF
.	TRBV29-1	.	TRBJ2-7	12	TGCAGCGTCTCGGACCTCTCCTACGAGCAGTACTTC	CSVSDLSYEQYF
.	TRBV4-1	.	TRBJ1-5	14	TGCGCCAGCAGCCAAGACACATTGAGCCAGCCCCAGCATTTT	CASSQDTLSQPQHF
.	TRBV5-1	.	TRBJ2-6	17	TGCGCCAGCAGCTTGCAAGGGGAGGTTTCTGGGGCCAACGTCCTGACTTTC	CASSLQGEVSGANVLTF
.	TRBV30	.	TRBJ1-6	13	TGTGCCTGGATTGGGGGCAGAGGTTCACCCCTCCACTTT	CAWIGGRGSPLHF
.	TRBV2	few	TRBJ1-5	14	TGTGCCAGCGCCAGGGGAATTAGCAATCAGCCCCAGCATTTT	CASARGISNQPQHF
TRBD1	TRBV9	few	TRBJ2-3	15	TGTGCCAGCAGCGTATCCGACAGGGTGGAAGATACGCAGTATTTT	CASSVSDRVEDTQYF
.	TRBV30	.	TRBJ2-3	14	TGTGCCTGGAAACCTGCGACTAGCACAGATACGCAGTATTTT	CAWKPATSTDTQYF
.	TRBV14	.	TRBJ2-1	11	TGTGCCAGCAGTCGGGGACCCGGTCTGTTCTTC	CASSRGPGLFF
.	TRBV5-1	few	TRBJ2-5	12	TGCGCCAGCAGCCCCAGTCAAGAGACCCAGTACTTC	CASSPSQETQYF
.	TRBV4-1	.	TRBJ2-7	11	TGCGCCAGCAGCCTACATGGCGAGCAGTACTTC	CASSLHGEQYF
.	TRBV6-5	few	TRBJ1-1	11	TGTGCCAGCAGCCGCAATGCGGTAGCTTTCTTT	CASSRNAVAFF
.	TRBV6-1	few	TRBJ1-4	13	TGTGCCAGCAGCCACCCAACTAATGAAAAACTGTTTTTT	CASSHPTNEKLFF
TRBD2	TRBV5-1	few	TRBJ2-1	14	TGCGCCAGCAGCTTCGTCCCTAGCGGGGATGAGCAGTTCTTC	CASSFVPSGDEQFF
TRBD1	TRBV27	.	TRBJ1-2	17	TGTGCCAGCAGTTCCTGGACTGGACAGGGATTTTCGCGAGGCTACACCTTC	CASSSWTGQGFSRGYTF
.	TRBV19	few	TRBJ2-7	13	TGTGCCAGTAGTATAGAGGAAGGAAACGAGCAGTACTTC	CASSIEEGNEQYF
.	TRBV5-4	few	TRBJ2-2	15	TGTGCCAGCAGCACGGACAAAACATCCCTCCGGGAGCTGTTTTTT	CASSTDKTSLRELFF
.	TRBV18	.	TRBJ2-7	17	TGTGCCAGCTCACCAGGAGTCTCGGGGGCCGGTTTCTACGAGCAGTACTTC	CASSPGVSGAGFYEQYF
.	TRBV27	.	TRBJ1-4	14	TGTGCCAGCACCCAAAGCCCAGATAATGAAAAACTGTTTTTT	CASTQSPDNEKLFF
.	TRBV5-1	.	TRBJ2-5	16	TGCGCCAGCAGCTTGGGGGAGACAGCGCTCCAAGAGACCCAGTACTTC	CASSLGETALQETQYF
.	TRBV6-5	.	TRBJ2-7	11	TGTGCCAGCACGAAGTCCTACGAGCAGTACTTC	CASTKSYEQYF
.	TRBV6-6	.	TRBJ2-5	13	TGTGCCAGCAGTTACAGCAGGGGAGAGACCCAGTACTTC	CASSYSRGETQYF
.	TRBV2	.	TRBJ1-1	15	TGTGCCAGCAGTGAAGGGCGGGGTAGGGACACTGAAGCTTTCTTT	CASSEGRGRDTEAFF
TRBD1	TRBV7-8	.	TRBJ1-5	16	TGTGCCAGCAGCCCGGACAGGGAGTTCCGCAATCAGCCCCAGCATTTT	CASSPDREFRNQPQHF
.	TRBV2	.	TRBJ1-1	13	TGTGCCAGCAGCCAACGAAGGGGGACTGAAGCTTTCTTT	CASSQRRGTEAFF
.	TRBV11-2	.	TRBJ1-2	13	TGTGCCAGTAGACACTCCGGAGGAAATGGCTACACCTTC	CASRHSGGNGYTF